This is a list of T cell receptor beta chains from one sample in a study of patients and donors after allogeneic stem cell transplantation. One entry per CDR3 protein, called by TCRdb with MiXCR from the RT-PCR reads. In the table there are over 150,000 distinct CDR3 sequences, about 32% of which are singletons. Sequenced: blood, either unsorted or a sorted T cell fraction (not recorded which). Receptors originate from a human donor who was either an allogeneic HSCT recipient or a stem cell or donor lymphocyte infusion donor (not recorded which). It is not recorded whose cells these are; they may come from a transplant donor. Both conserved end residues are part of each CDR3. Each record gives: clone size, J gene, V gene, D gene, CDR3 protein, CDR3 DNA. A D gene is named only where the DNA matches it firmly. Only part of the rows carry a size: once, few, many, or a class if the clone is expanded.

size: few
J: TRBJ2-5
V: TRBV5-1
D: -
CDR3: CASSLEYSYQETQYF
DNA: TGCGCCAGCAGCTTGGAGTACTCGTACCAAGAGACCCAGTACTTC

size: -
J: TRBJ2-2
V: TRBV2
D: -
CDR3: CASSEIPPQSGELFF
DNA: TGTGCCAGCAGTGAAATCCCCCCTCAGTCCGGGGAGCTGTTTTTT

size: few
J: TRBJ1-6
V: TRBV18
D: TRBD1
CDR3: CASSSTGETFRRDSPLHF
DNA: TGTGCCAGCTCGTCGACAGGGGAAACGTTCCGACGTGATTCACCCCTCCACTTT

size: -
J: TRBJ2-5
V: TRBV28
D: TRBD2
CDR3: CASSSPRAGGETQYF
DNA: TGTGCCAGCAGTTCCCCGAGGGCGGGGGGAGAGACCCAGTACTTC

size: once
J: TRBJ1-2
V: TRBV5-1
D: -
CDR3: CASSLNGYGYTF
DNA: TGCGCCAGCAGCTTGAACGGATATGGCTACACCTTC

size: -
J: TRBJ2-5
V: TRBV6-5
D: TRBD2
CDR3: CASSSYGLVLQETQYF
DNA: TGTGCCAGCAGTTCCTATGGACTAGTCCTTCAAGAGACCCAGTACTTC

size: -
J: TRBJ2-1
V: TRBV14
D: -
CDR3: CASSHLGAVGVYNEQFF
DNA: TGTGCCAGCAGCCACCTAGGCGCGGTTGGAGTATACAATGAGCAGTTCTTC

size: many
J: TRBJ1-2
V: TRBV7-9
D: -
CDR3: CASSRRDGYTF
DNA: TGTGCCAGCAGCCGCAGGGATGGCTACACCTTC

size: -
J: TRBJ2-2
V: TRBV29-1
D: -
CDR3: CSSTRDTGELFF
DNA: TGCAGCTCTACTAGGGATACCGGGGAGCTGTTTTTT

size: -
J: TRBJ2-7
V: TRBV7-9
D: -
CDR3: CASSLKGSSYEQYF
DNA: TGTGCCAGCAGCTTAAAAGGGTCGAGCTACGAGCAGTACTTC

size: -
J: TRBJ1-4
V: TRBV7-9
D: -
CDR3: CASRGAREKLFF
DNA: TGTGCCAGCAGAGGGGCAAGGGAAAAACTGTTTTTT

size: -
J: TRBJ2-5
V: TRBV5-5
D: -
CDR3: CASSPRLGGETQYF
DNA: TGTGCCAGCAGTCCTCGACTAGGCGGAGAGACCCAGTACTTC

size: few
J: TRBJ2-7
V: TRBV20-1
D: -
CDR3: CSARDLGGYEQYF
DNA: TGCAGTGCTAGAGATTTGGGGGGCTACGAGCAGTACTTC

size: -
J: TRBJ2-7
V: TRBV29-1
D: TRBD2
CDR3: CSVVSGRRYEQYF
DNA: TGCAGCGTCGTGAGCGGGAGGAGGTACGAGCAGTACTTC

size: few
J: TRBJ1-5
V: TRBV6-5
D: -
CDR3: CASRAGPHNQPQHF
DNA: TGTGCCAGCAGAGCGGGACCCCACAATCAGCCCCAGCATTTT

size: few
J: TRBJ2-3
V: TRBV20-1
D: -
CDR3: CSASGPRDTQYF
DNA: TGCAGTGCTAGTGGTCCACGGGATACGCAGTATTTT

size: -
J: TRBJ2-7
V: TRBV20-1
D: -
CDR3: CSARMTGAYEQYF
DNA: TGCAGTGCTAGAATGACAGGAGCCTACGAGCAGTACTTC

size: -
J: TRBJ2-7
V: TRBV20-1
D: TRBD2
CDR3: CSATGGSLLGEQYF
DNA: TGCAGTGCTACGGGAGGGTCTTTGCTAGGCGAGCAGTACTTC

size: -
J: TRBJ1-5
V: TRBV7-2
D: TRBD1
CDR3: CASSLGQGTGNQPQHF
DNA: TGTGCCAGCAGCTTAGGACAGGGGACGGGCAATCAGCCCCAGCATTTT

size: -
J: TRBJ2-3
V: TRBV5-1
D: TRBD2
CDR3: CASKGLAGSIDTQYF
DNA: TGCGCCAGCAAGGGGCTAGCGGGTTCCATAGATACGCAGTATTTT

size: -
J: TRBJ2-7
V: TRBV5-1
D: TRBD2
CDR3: CASSFGPSGENYEQYF
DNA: TGCGCCAGCAGCTTCGGCCCTAGCGGTGAAAACTACGAGCAGTACTTC

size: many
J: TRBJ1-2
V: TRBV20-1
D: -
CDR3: CSASNGPNYGYTF
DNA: TGCAGTGCTAGTAACGGGCCCAACTATGGCTACACCTTC

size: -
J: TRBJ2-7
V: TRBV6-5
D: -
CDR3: CASSYPGGPLNEQYF
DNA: TGTGCCAGCAGTTACCCCGGCGGACCTCTCAACGAGCAGTACTTC

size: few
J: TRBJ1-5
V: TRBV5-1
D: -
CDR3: CASSSGDPNQPQHF
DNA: TGCGCCAGCAGCTCGGGGGACCCCAATCAGCCCCAGCATTTT

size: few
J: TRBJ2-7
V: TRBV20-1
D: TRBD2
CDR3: CSATLSGSGSYEQYF
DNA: TGCAGTGCTACCCTGAGCGGGAGTGGATCCTACGAGCAGTACTTC

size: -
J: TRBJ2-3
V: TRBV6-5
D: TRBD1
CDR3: CASSYSGQSTDTQYF
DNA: TGTGCCAGCAGTTACTCGGGACAGAGCACAGATACGCAGTATTTT

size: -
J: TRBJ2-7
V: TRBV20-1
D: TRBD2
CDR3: CSARGLAGPYEQYF
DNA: TGCAGTGCCAGGGGACTAGCGGGACCCTACGAGCAGTACTTC

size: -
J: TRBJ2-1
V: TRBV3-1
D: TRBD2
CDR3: CASRPVGSSGRSVQFF
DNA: TGTGCCAGCAGACCAGTGGGTTCTAGCGGGAGATCTGTGCAGTTCTTC

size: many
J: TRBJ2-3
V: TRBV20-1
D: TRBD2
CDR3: CSAPPSGTDTQYF
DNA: TGCAGTGCCCCCCCTAGCGGTACAGATACGCAGTATTTT

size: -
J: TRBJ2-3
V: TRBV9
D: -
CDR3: CASSVEGFTDTQYF
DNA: TGTGCCAGCAGCGTAGAAGGCTTCACAGATACGCAGTATTTT

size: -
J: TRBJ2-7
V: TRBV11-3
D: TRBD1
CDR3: CASSPGGQPYEQYF
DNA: TGTGCCAGCAGCCCTGGGGGACAGCCTTACGAGCAGTACTTC

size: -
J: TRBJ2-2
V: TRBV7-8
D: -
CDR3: CASSLTETGELFF
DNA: TGTGCCAGCAGCTTAACGGAGACCGGGGAGCTGTTTTTT

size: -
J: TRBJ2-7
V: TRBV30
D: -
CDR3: CAWKLPGWESYEQYF
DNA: TGTGCCTGGAAGTTACCCGGGTGGGAATCCTACGAGCAGTACTTC

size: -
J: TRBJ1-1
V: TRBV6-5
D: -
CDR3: CASSYSATRGTEAFF
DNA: TGTGCCAGCAGTTACTCAGCGACCAGGGGTACTGAAGCTTTCTTT

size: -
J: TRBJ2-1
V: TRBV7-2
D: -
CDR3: CASSLRHEQFF
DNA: TGTGCCAGCAGCTTACGGCATGAGCAGTTCTTC

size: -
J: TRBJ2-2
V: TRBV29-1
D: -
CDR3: CSVEPGQNTGELFF
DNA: TGCAGCGTGGAACCGGGACAAAACACCGGGGAGCTGTTTTTT

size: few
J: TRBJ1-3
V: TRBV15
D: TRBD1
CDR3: CATWTGSSGNTIYF
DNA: TGTGCCACCTGGACAGGGAGTTCTGGAAACACCATATATTTT

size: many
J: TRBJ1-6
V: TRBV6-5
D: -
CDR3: CASSYSYSPLHF
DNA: TGTGCCAGCAGTTACTCTTATTCACCCCTCCACTTT

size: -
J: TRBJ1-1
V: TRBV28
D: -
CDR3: CASKTQGYGAFF
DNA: TGTGCCAGCAAAACACAGGGCTACGGAGCTTTCTTT

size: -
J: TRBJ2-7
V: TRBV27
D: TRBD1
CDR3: CASSLRYRGPYEQYF
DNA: TGTGCCAGCAGTTTGAGGTACAGGGGGCCCTACGAGCAGTACTTC

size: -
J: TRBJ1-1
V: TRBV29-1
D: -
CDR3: CSVRGQPNTEAFF
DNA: TGCAGCGTGCGGGGACAACCGAACACTGAAGCTTTCTTT

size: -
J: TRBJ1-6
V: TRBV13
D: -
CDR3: CASSEGGSPLHF
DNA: TGTGCCAGCAGCGAAGGGGGGTCACCCCTCCACTTT

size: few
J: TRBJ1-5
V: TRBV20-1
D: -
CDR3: CSAGTQGAYSNQPQHF
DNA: TGCAGTGCTGGAACCCAAGGCGCCTATAGCAATCAGCCCCAGCATTTT

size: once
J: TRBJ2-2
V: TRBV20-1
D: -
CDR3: CSASDSMNTGELFF
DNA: TGCAGTGCCTCGGACTCGATGAACACCGGGGAGCTGTTTTTT

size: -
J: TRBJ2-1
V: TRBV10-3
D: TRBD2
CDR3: CAIKTSGVSTSYNEQFF
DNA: TGTGCCATCAAGACTAGCGGGGTTTCTACTTCCTACAATGAGCAGTTCTTC

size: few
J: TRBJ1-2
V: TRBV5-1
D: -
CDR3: CASSRVGTDGYTF
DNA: TGCGCCAGCTCGAGGGTCGGGACCGATGGCTACACCTTC

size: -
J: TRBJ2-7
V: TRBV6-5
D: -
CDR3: CASSYTSGASRLYF
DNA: TGTGCCAGCAGTTACACATCGGGGGCCTCTAGGTTGTACTTC

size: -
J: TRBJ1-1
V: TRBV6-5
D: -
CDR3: CASSYSQVWVNTEAFF
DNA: TGTGCCAGCAGTTACTCACAGGTGTGGGTGAACACTGAAGCTTTCTTT

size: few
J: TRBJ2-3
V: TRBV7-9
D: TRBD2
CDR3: CASSFGGDRTDTQYF
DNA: TGTGCCAGCAGCTTCGGGGGGGACCGCACAGATACGCAGTATTTT

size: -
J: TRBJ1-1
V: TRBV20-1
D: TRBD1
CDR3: CSAGRQGKAEAFF
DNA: TGCAGTGCTGGGCGACAGGGAAAGGCTGAAGCTTTCTTT

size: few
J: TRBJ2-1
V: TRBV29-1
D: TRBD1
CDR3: CSVDTGDSYNEQFF
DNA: TGCAGCGTTGATACAGGGGACTCCTACAATGAGCAGTTCTTC

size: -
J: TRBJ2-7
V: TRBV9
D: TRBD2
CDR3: CASSVGLAGEYEQYF
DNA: TGTGCCAGCAGCGTCGGACTAGCGGGAGAATACGAGCAGTACTTC

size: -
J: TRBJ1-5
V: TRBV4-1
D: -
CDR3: CASSQVGQGNQPQHF
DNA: TGCGCCAGCAGCCAAGTGGGCCAGGGCAATCAGCCCCAGCATTTT

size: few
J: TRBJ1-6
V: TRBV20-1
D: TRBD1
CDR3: CSATSGQGAVSPLHF
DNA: TGCAGTGCTACTTCCGGACAGGGGGCGGTTTCACCCCTCCACTTT

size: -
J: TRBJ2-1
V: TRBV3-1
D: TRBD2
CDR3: CASSPGASGRATPYNEQFF
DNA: TGTGCCAGCAGCCCCGGCGCGAGCGGGAGGGCCACCCCTTACAATGAGCAGTTCTTC